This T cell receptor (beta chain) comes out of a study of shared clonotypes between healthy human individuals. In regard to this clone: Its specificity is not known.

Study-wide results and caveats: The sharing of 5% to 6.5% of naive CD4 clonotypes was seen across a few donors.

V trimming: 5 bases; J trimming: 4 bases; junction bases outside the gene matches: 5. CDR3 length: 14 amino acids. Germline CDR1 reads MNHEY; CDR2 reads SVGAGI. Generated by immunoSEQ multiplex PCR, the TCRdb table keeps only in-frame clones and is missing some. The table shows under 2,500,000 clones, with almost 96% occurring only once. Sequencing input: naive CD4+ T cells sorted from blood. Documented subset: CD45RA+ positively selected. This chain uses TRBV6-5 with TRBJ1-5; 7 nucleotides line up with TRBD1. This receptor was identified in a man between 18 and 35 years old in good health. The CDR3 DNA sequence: TGTGCCAGCAGTCGACAGGGTACTAATCAGCCCCAGCATTTT. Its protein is CASSRQGTNQPQHF.